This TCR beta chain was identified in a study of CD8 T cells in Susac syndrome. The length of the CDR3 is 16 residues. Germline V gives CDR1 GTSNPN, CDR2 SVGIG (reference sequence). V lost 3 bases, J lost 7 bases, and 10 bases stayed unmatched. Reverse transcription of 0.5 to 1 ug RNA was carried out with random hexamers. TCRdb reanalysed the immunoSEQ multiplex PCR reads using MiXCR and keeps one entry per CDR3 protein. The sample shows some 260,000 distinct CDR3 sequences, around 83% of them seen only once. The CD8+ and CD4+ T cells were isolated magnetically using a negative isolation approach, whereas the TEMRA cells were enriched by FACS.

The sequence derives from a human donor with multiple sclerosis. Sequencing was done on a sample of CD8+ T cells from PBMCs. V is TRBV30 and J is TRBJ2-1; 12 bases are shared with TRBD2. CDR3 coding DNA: TGTGCCTGGAGCCCTACCAGGACTAGCGGGATGAATGAGCAGTTCTTC. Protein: CAWSPTRTSGMNEQFF.